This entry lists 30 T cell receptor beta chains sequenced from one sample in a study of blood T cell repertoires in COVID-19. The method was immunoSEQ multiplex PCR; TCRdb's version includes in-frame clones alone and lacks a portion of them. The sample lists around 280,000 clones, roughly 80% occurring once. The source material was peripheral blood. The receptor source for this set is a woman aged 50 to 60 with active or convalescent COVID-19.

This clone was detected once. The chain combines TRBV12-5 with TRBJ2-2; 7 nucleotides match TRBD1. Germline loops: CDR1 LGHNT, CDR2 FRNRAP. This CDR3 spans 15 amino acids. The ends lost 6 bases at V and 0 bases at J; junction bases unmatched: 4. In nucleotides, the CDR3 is TGTGCTAGTGGCAAGGGGGCTGCGAACACCGGGGAGCTGTTTTTT. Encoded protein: CASGKGAANTGELFF.

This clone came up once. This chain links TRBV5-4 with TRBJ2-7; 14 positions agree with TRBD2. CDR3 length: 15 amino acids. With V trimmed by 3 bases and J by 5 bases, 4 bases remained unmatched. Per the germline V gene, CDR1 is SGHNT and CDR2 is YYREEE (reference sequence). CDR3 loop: CASSWMGLAGDEQYF. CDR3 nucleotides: TGTGCCAGCAGCTGGATGGGACTAGCGGGAGACGAGCAGTACTTC.

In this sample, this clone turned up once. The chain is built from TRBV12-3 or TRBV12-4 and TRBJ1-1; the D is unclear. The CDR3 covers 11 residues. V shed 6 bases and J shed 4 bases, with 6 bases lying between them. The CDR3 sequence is CASSEFTEAFF. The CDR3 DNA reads TGTGCCAGCAGCGAGTTCACTGAAGCTTTCTTT.

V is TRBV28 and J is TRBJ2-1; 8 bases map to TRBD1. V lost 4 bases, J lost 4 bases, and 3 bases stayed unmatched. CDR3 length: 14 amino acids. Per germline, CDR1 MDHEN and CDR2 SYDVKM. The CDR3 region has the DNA TGTGCCAGCAGTTCAGGGGGCGAATACAATGAGCAGTTCTTC. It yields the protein CASSSGGEYNEQFF.

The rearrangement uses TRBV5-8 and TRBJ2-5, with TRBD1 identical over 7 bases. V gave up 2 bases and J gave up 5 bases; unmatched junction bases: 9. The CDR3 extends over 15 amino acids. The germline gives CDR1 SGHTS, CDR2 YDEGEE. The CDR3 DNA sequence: TGTGCCAGCAGCTTACTCTGGACAGGCGCGGAGACCCAGTACTTC. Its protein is CASSLLWTGAETQYF.

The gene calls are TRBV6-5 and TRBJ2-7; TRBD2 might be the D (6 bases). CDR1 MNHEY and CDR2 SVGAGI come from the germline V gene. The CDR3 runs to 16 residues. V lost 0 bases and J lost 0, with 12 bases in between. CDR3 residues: CASSYSVRTTSYEQYF. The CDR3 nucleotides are TGTGCCAGCAGTTACTCGGTAAGGACTACCTCCTACGAGCAGTACTTC.

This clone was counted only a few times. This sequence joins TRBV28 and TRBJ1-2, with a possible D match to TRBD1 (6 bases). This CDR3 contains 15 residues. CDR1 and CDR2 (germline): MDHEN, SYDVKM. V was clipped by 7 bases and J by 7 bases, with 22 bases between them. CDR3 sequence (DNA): TGTGCCAGCACTATCTCAGCAGGGGCTTTAACTGGCTACACCTTC. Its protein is CASTISAGALTGYTF.

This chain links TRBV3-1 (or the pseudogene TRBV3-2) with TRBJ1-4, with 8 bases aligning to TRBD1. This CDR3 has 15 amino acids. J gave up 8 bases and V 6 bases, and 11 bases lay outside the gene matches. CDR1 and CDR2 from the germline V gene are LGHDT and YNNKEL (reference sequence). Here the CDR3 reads CASRRRGRGHEKLFF. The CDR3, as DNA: TGTGCCAGCAGGAGGAGAGGCAGGGGGCACGAAAAACTGTTTTTT.

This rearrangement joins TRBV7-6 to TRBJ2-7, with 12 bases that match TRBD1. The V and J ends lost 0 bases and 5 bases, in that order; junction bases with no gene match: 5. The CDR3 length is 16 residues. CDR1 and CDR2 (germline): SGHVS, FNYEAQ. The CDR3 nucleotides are TGTGCCAGCAGCTTAGCCCCGGGACAGGGGGCTCACGAGCAGTACTTC. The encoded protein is CASSLAPGQGAHEQYF.

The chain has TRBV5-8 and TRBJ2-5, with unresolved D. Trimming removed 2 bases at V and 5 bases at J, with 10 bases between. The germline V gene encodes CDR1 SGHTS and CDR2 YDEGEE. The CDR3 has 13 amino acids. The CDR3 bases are TGTGCCAGCAGCTTCTCTGGGCTGGAGACCCAGTACTTC. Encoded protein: CASSFSGLETQYF.

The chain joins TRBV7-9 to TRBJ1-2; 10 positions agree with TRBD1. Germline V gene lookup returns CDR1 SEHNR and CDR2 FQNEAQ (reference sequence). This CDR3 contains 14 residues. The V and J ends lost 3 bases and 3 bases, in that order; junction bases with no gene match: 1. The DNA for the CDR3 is TGTGCCAGCAGCTTTGGGACAGGGGACTATGGCTACACCTTC. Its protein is CASSFGTGDYGYTF.

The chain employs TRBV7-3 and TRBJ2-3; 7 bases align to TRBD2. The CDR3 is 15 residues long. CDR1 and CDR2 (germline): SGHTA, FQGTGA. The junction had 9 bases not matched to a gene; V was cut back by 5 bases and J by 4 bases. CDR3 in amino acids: CASSRGSGVADTQYF. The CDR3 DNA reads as TGTGCCAGCAGCCGCGGGAGCGGAGTGGCAGATACGCAGTATTTT.

The CDR3 sequence is CASSPRLAGRVGNEQFF. DNA of the CDR3: TGTGCCAGCAGTCCCCGACTAGCGGGAAGGGTAGGCAATGAGCAGTTCTTC. The V and J genes are TRBV28 and TRBJ2-1, with 11 bases lining up with TRBD2. With V trimmed by 5 bases and J by 6 bases, 12 bases remained unmatched. CDR1 and CDR2 (germline): MDHEN, SYDVKM. The CDR3 is 17 residues long.

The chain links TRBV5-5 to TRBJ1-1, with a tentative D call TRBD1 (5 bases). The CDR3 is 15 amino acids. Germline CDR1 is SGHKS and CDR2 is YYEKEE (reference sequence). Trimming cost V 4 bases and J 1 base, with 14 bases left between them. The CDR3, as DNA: TGTGCCAGCAGCCTAACCCCTACAGGGAACACTGAAGCTTTCTTT. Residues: CASSLTPTGNTEAFF.

DNA for the CDR3: TGTGCCATCAGTGTGCGGGAGGGGAGTGACGAGCAGTACTTC. Its protein is CAISVREGSDEQYF. The V gene is TRBV10-3, the J gene TRBJ2-7; 9 bases map to TRBD2. Unmatched junction bases numbered 6, after V lost 4 bases and J lost 5 bases. The germline gives CDR1 ENHRY, CDR2 SYGVKD. The CDR3 covers 14 residues.

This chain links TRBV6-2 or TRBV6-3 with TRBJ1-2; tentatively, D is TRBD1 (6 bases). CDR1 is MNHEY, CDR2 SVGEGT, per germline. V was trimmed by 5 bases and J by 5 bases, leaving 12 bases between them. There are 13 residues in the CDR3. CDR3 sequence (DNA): TGTGCCAGCAGTGTCACAGGGCGATATGGCTACACCTTC. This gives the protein CASSVTGRYGYTF.

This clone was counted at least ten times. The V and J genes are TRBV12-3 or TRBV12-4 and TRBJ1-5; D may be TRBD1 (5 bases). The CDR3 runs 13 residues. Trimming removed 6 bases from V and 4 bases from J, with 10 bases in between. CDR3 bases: TGTGCCAGCAGAGCCAGGGAAAATCAGCCCCAGCATTTT. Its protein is CASRARENQPQHF.

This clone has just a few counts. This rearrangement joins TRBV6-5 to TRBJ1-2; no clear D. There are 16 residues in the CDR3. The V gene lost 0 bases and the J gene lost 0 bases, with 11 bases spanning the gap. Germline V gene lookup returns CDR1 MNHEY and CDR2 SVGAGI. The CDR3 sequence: CASSYSLRGANYGYTF. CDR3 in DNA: TGTGCCAGCAGTTACTCATTGCGGGGTGCTAACTATGGCTACACCTTC.

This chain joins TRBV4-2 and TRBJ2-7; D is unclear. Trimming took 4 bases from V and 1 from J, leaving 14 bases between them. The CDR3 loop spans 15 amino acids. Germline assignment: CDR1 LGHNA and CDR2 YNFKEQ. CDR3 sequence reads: CASSRAFDSSYEQYF. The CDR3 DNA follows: TGTGCCAGCAGCCGAGCATTCGACTCTTCCTACGAGCAGTACTTC.

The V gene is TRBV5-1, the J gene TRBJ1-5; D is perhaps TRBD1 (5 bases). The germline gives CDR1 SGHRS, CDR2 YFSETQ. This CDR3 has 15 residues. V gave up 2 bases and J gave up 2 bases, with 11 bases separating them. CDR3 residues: CASSFESGGNQPQHF. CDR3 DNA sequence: TGCGCCAGCAGCTTCGAGTCGGGGGGCAATCAGCCCCAGCATTTT.

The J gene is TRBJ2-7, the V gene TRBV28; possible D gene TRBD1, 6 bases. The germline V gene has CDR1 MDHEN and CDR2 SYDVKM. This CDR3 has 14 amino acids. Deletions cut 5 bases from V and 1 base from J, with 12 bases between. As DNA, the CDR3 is TGTGCCAGCAGTCCAAGACAGGATTCCTACGAGCAGTACTTC. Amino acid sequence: CASSPRQDSYEQYF.

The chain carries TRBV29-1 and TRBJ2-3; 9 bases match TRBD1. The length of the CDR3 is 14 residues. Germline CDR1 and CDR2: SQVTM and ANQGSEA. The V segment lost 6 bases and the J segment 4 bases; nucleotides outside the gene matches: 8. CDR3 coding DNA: TGCAGCGTACCAGGGACAGGGATTTCAGATACGCAGTATTTT. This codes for CSVPGTGISDTQYF.

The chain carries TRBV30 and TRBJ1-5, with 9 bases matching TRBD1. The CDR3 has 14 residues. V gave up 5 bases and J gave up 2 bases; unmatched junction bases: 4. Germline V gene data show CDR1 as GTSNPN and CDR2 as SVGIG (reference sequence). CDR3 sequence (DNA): TGTGCCTGGGACAGGGACAGGGGCAATCAGCCCCAGCATTTT. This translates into CAWDRDRGNQPQHF. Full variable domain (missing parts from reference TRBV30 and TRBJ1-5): SQTIHQWPATLVQPVGSPLSLECTVEGTSNPNLYWYRQAAGRGLQLLFYSVGIGQISSEVPQNLSASRPQDRQFILSSKKLLLSDSGFYLCAWDRDRGNQPQHFGDGTRLSIL.

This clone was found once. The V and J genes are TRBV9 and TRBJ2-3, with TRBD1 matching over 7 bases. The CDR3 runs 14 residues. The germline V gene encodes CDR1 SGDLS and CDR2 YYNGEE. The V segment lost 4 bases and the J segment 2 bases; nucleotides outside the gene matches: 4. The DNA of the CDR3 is TGTGCCAGCAGCCGGGACAGCTACACAGATACGCAGTATTTT. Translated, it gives CASSRDSYTDTQYF.

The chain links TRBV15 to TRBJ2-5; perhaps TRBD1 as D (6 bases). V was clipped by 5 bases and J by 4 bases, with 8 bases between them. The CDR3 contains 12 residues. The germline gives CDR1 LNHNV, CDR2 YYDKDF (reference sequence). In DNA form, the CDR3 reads TGTGCCACCAGCTTAGGGGGAGAGACCCAGTACTTC. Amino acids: CATSLGGETQYF.

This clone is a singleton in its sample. The CDR3 DNA sequence: TGTGCCAGCAGTGACCCACGCGGGGGGAGGGGGAATTCACCCCTCCACTTT. Amino acids: CASSDPRGGRGNSPLHF. The genes are TRBV28 and TRBJ1-6, with a tentative D call TRBD1 (6 bases). The V end was cut by 5 bases, the J end by 7 bases, with 21 bases between. Per germline, CDR1 MDHEN and CDR2 SYDVKM. The CDR3 sequence is 17 residues long.

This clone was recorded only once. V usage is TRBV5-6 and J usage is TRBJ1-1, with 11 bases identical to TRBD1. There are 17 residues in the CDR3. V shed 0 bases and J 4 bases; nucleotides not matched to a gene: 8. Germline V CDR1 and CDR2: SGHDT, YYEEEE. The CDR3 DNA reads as TGTGCCAGCAGCTTGGCTACCGGGACAGGGGGTGTCACTGAAGCTTTCTTT. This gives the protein CASSLATGTGGVTEAFF.

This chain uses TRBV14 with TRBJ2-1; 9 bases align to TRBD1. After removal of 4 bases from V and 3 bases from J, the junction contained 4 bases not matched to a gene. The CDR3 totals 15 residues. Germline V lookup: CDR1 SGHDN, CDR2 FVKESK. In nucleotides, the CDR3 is TGTGCCAGCAGCCTGCTGGGACAGGGCTACAATGAGCAGTTCTTC. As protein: CASSLLGQGYNEQFF.

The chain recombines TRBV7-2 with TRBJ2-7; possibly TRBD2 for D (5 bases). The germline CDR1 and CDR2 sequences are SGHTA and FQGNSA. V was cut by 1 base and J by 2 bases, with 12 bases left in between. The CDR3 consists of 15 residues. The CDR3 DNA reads TGTGCCAGCAGCTTAGGCGTAGCGACCACCTACGAGCAGTACTTC. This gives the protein CASSLGVATTYEQYF.

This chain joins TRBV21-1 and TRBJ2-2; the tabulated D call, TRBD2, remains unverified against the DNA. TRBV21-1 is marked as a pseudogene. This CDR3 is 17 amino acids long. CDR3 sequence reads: CASSPADGTSGTGELFF. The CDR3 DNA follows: TGTGCCAGCAGCCCCGCGGACGGGACTAGCGGTACCGGGGAGCTGTTTTTT.